Presented here are 18 T cell receptor beta chains from one specimen sequenced in a study of Ad26.COV2.S vaccination and SARS-CoV-2 variants. Some clones are missing from TCRdb's copy, which holds only in-frame ones; the method was immunoSEQ multiplex PCR. Of fewer than 300,000 clones detected, roughly 86% appear once; the ten largest clones hold more than 2.5%. Treatment of the sample: roughly 19 received Ad26.COV2.S at low or high dose, single or two shots; a few received placebo; per-sample allocation not given. Sample collection was performed on day 63 after the first vaccine or placebo injection. Sequences were derived from peripheral blood, sampled in a trial of Ad26.COV2.S vaccine versus placebo. The receptors here all came from a person between 18 and 60 years old who received the Ad26.COV2.S COVID-19 vaccine or a placebo.

The rearrangement joins TRBV2 to TRBJ1-5, with a tentative D call TRBD1 (6 bases). Germline CDR1 reads SNHLY; CDR2 reads FYNNEI. The CDR3 is made up of 14 amino acids. V lost 8 bases, J lost 0 bases, and 11 bases lay in between. The CDR3 reads CASGDRISNQPQHF. The CDR3, as DNA: TGTGCCAGCGGAGACAGGATTAGCAATCAGCCCCAGCATTTT.

This chain connects TRBV10-1 to TRBJ2-7, with TRBD2 matching over 7 bases. Germline lookup yields CDR1 WNHNN and CDR2 SYGVQD (reference sequence). The CDR3 runs to 13 residues. The V and J ends lost 3 bases and 2 bases, in that order; junction bases with no gene match: 1. The CDR3 DNA sequence: TGCGCCAGCAGTGACCGGGGGGCCTACGAGCAGTACTTC. As protein: CASSDRGAYEQYF.

This chain uses TRBV12-3 or TRBV12-4 with TRBJ1-2; 9 bases are a match to TRBD1. This CDR3 spans 13 amino acids. Trimming cost V 4 bases and J 8 bases; bases outside gene matches: 5. CDR3 residues: CASSSGQGRGYTF. The CDR3 DNA is TGTGCCAGCAGTTCGGGACAGGGTCGCGGCTACACCTTC.

Details on this clone: The germline gene is not matched at one end of the junction; a read error may be the cause. The chain couples TRBV10-3 to TRBJ2-3, with D possibly being TRBD2 (5 bases). Germline V CDR1 and CDR2: ENHRY, SYGVKD. This CDR3 is 12 amino acids long. CDR3 DNA: TGTGCCACCAGTCCAACTAGTATTACGCAGTATTTT. Translating it yields CATSPTSITQYF.

The V call is TRBV5-1, the J call TRBJ1-2; no reliable D call. This CDR3 is built from 14 residues. V lost 1 base to trimming and J lost 3 bases, with 10 bases between them. Germline values: CDR1 SGHRS, CDR2 YFSETQ. The CDR3 is CASSLPGGDYGYTF. DNA of the CDR3: TGCGCCAGCAGCTTGCCTGGCGGGGACTATGGCTACACCTTC.

This chain connects TRBV7-2 to TRBJ1-1; no clear D gene. V was clipped by 1 base and J by 1 base, with 7 bases between them. This CDR3 comprises 14 residues. Germline CDR1 and CDR2: SGHTA and FQGNSA. CDR3 sequence: CASSLDSWNTEAFF. For the CDR3, the DNA is TGTGCCAGCAGCTTAGACAGTTGGAACACTGAAGCTTTCTTT.

J is TRBJ1-3 and V is TRBV6-5; possible D gene TRBD1, 6 bases. Germline lookup yields CDR1 MNHEY and CDR2 SVGAGI. Trimming shortened V by 6 bases and J by 0 bases, and 12 bases separated the two germline ends. The CDR3 runs 15 residues. The CDR3 DNA reads TGTGCCAGCAGCTACAGGGAGGGCTCTGGAAACACCATATATTTT. Its translation is CASSYREGSGNTIYF.

This chain links TRBV18 with TRBJ2-5, with a possible D match to TRBD1 (5 bases). The length of the CDR3 is 16 residues. The germline CDR1 and CDR2 sequences are KGHSH and LQKENI. V lost 2 bases, J lost 2 bases, and 15 bases lay in between. CDR3 sequence reads: CASSPDTGGPQETQYF. Written as DNA, the CDR3 is TGTGCCAGCTCACCAGACACAGGCGGACCGCAAGAGACCCAGTACTTC. The full variable domain, with the rest looked up from reference TRBV18 and TRBJ2-5, is NAGVMQNPRHLVRRRGQEARLRCSPMKGHSHVYWYRQLPEEGLKFMVYLQKENIIDESGMPKERFSAEFPKEGPSILRIQQVVRGDSAAYFCASSPDTGGPQETQYFGPGTRLLVL.

This chain links TRBV30 with TRBJ1-1; D is unresolved. V lost 3 bases to trimming and J lost 11 bases, with 16 bases between them. The V gene's germline CDR1 is GTSNPN and CDR2 SVGIG (reference sequence). The CDR3 length is 12 residues. This chain's CDR3 is CAWSISTDKAFF. In nucleotides, the CDR3 is TGTGCCTGGAGCATCTCGACCGACAAGGCTTTCTTT.

The rearrangement links TRBV6-1 to TRBJ2-7; 8 nucleotides align to TRBD1. Germline V gives CDR1 MNHNS, CDR2 SASEGT. V shed 3 bases and J 10 bases; nucleotides not matched to a gene: 5. The CDR3 extends over 12 amino acids. The CDR3, as DNA: TGTGCCAGCAGTGACAGGGGGCGCAGTCAGTACTTC. This sequence encodes CASSDRGRSQYF.

The chain uses TRBV18 and TRBJ1-1; D is possibly TRBD1 (6 bases). The CDR3 has 11 amino acids. Trimming took 5 bases from V and 8 from J, leaving 9 bases between them. Germline-derived CDR1 and CDR2 are KGHSH and LQKENI. CDR3 nucleotides: TGTGCCAGCTCAATCGACAGGGAAGCTTTCTTT. Translated: CASSIDREAFF.

This chain joins TRBV7-9 and TRBJ2-3, with D possibly TRBD1 on 6 matching bases. Germline assignment: CDR1 SEHNR and CDR2 FQNEAQ (reference sequence). Trimming pared 1 base from V and 2 bases from J, leaving 10 bases between. The CDR3 length is 15 residues. The CDR3 sequence is CASSLDREPTDTQYF. CDR3 coding DNA: TGTGCCAGCAGCTTAGACAGGGAACCCACAGATACGCAGTATTTT.

The rearrangement joins TRBV30 to TRBJ1-4; 7 bases agree with TRBD1. CDR1 and CDR2 from the germline V gene are GTSNPN and SVGIG (reference sequence). This CDR3 region has 17 residues. Trimming at V came to 0 bases and at J to 4 bases, leaving 11 bases not matched to a gene. The CDR3 loop is CAWSVRWGRDSNEKLFF. The CDR3 nucleotides are TGTGCCTGGAGTGTACGATGGGGTCGGGACAGTAATGAAAAACTGTTTTTT.

The chain uses TRBV5-4 and TRBJ2-1, with D unresolved. The CDR3 extends over 12 amino acids. Germline V gives CDR1 SGHNT, CDR2 YYREEE (reference sequence). The V gene lost 0 bases and the J gene lost 3 bases, with 1 base spanning the gap. The CDR3 bases are TGTGCCAGCAGCTTGGACTACAATGAGCAGTTCTTC. Amino acids: CASSLDYNEQFF.

Comments on this clone: Other DNA variants within this sample encode the same CDR3. V usage is TRBV19 and J usage is TRBJ1-2; 7 positions agree with TRBD1. The V gene end was trimmed by 0 bases and the J gene end by 4 bases; junction bases not matched to a gene: 2. Germline loops: CDR1 LNHDA, CDR2 SQIVND (reference sequence). CDR3 length equals 14 residues. Here the CDR3 reads CASSIETGLYGYTF. The CDR3 DNA reads TGTGCCAGTAGTATAGAGACAGGGCTCTATGGCTACACCTTC.

This chain links TRBV7-2 with TRBJ2-7; perhaps TRBD2 as D (5 bases). The CDR3 contains 14 residues. Germline lookup yields CDR1 SGHTA and CDR2 FQGNSA. The V end lost 5 bases, the J end lost 5 bases, and 16 bases lay between the germline ends. CDR3 residues: CASSLGMKGDEQYF. The CDR3 coding sequence is TGTGCCAGCAGCCTGGGGATGAAGGGAGACGAGCAGTACTTC.

The CDR3 sequence: CASSYPGQGRREAFF. DNA for the CDR3: TGTGCCAGCAGTTACCCGGGACAGGGAAGGCGTGAAGCTTTCTTT. The chain is built from TRBV6-2 or TRBV6-3 and TRBJ1-1; the match to TRBD1 covers 9 bases. The CDR3 has 15 residues. Unmatched junction bases numbered 8, after V lost 2 bases and J lost 7 bases. The germline V gene has CDR1 MNHEY and CDR2 SVGEGT.

J is TRBJ2-1 and V is TRBV2; perhaps TRBD2 as D (6 bases). The germline V gene has CDR1 SNHLY and CDR2 FYNNEI. The CDR3 is 16 residues long. V was trimmed by 7 bases and J by 4 bases, leaving 20 bases between them. CDR3: CASNSREAYLYNEQFF. CDR3 nucleotides: TGTGCCAGCAATTCGAGGGAGGCGTACCTATACAATGAGCAGTTCTTC. The complete variable domain, with remaining parts taken from reference TRBV2 and TRBJ2-1, reads EPEVTQTPSHQVTQMGQEVILRCVPISNHLYFYWYRQILGQKVEFLVSFYNNEISEKSEIFDDQFSVERPDGSNFTLKIRSTKLEDSAMYFCASNSREAYLYNEQFFGPGTRLTVL.